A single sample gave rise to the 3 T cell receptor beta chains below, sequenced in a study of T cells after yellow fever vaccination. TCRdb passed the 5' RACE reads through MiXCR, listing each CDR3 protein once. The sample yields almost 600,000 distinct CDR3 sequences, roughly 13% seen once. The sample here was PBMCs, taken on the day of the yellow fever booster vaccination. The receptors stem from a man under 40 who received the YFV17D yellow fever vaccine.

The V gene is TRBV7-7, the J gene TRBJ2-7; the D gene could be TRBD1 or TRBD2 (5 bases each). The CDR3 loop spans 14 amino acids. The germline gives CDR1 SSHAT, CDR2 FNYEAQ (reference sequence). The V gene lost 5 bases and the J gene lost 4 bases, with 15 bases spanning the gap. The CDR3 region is CASSTPGPLYEQYF. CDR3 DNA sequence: TGTGCCAGCAGCACACCGGGACCCTTATACGAGCAGTACTTC.

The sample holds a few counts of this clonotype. The DNA of the CDR3 is TGTGCCAGTAGTCCCCGGGGGCTCGCATACGAGCAGTACTTC. Protein: CASSPRGLAYEQYF. The V gene is TRBV19, the J gene TRBJ2-7; the D call may be TRBD1 or TRBD2 (6 bases each). The CDR3 runs to 14 residues. V was cut by 5 bases and J by 4 bases, with 15 bases left in between. Germline CDR1 LNHDA, CDR2 SQIVND (reference sequence). Variable domain in full (rest from reference TRBV19 and TRBJ2-7): DGGITQSPKYLFRKEGQNVTLSCEQNLNHDAMYWYRQDPGQGLRLIYYSQIVNDFQKGDIAEGYSVSREKKESFPLTVTSAQKNPTAFYLCASSPRGLAYEQYFGPGTRLTVT.

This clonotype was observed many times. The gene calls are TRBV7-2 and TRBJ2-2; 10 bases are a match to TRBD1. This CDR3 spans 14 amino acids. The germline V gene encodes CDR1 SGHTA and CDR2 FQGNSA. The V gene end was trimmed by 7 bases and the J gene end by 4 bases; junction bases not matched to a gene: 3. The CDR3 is CASTWTGGTGELFF. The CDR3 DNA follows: TGTGCCAGCACCTGGACAGGGGGCACCGGGGAGCTGTTTTTT.